This TCR beta chain was identified during a study of blood T cell repertoires in COVID-19. About the study: Acute and convalescent COVID-19 specimens originated in the United States, Italy and Spain. PBMCs, B-cell-depleted T cells, or T cells were the source of the cDNA or gDNA that made up the material.

This clone was seen a handful of times. CDR1 is LNHNV, CDR2 YYDKDF, per germline (reference sequence). CDR3 length equals 13 residues. V lost 8 bases and J lost 6, with 16 bases in between. Per the study methods: The assay estimated nucleated cells by amplifying reference gene primers. Repertoires were generated with immunoSEQ multiplex PCR, while TCRdb's copy carries only in-frame clones and drops some. That table supplies the V and J calls and clone size; D and trimming were determined from the DNA. Of fewer than 300,000 clones listed, 80% to 90% were seen once; the top ten hold about 1.6%. The sample consisted of peripheral blood. The gene calls are TRBV15 and TRBJ1-2, with D unclear. This TCR derives from a woman between 35 and 50 years old who had recovered from COVID-19. CDR3 DNA: TGTGCCACCGCACCGGAGGGCGGAAATGGCTACACCTTC. It yields the protein CATAPEGGNGYTF.